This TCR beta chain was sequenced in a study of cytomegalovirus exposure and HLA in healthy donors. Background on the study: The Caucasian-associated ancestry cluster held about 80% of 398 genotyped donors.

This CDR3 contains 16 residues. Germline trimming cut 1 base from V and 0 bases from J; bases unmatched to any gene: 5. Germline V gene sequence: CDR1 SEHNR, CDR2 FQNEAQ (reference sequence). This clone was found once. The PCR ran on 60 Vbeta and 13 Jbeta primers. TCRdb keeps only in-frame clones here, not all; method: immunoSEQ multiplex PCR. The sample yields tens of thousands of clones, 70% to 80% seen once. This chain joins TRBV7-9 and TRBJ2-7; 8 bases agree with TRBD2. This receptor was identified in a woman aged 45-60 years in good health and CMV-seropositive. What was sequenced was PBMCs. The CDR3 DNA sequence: TGTGCCAGCAGCTTAGGGGGCAGCGGGAGCTCCTACGAGCAGTACGTC. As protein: CASSLGGSGSSYEQYV.